The 28 T cell receptor beta chains below all came from one sample that was sequenced in a study of T cell responses to AZD1222 COVID-19 vaccine. This table comes from immunoSEQ multiplex PCR, and its TCRdb copy is limited to in-frame clones, with some not included. The sample has 150,000 to 200,000 clones, around 92% seen once. The sample in question was peripheral blood, obtained on day 0 of AZD1222 vaccination. The receptor source for this set is an adult in good health.

The rearrangement joins TRBV4-3 to TRBJ2-1; D remains ambiguous. V gave up 2 bases and J gave up 4 bases, with 9 bases separating them. The CDR3 is 14 amino acids. Germline-derived CDR1 and CDR2 are LGHNA and YSLEER. For the CDR3, the DNA is TGCGCCAGCAGCCAATTGGCTAGATACAATGAGCAGTTCTTC. Its translation is CASSQLARYNEQFF.

The chain is built from TRBV6-1 and TRBJ1-6; 7 positions agree with TRBD1. The CDR3 covers 13 residues. In germline, CDR1 is MNHNS, CDR2 SASEGT. Germline trimming cut 2 bases from V and 10 bases from J; bases unmatched to any gene: 2. DNA of the CDR3: TGTGCCAGCAGTGAAACAGGGGTATCACCCCTCCACTTT. It is translated as CASSETGVSPLHF.

The rearrangement uses TRBV11-3 and TRBJ2-2; D is ambiguous. CDR3 length: 12 amino acids. The V gene's germline CDR1 is SGHNT and CDR2 YENEEA. The V and J ends lost 5 bases and 5 bases respectively, with 6 bases between them. The CDR3 here is CASSTDTGELFF. The DNA of the CDR3 is TGTGCCAGCAGCACCGATACCGGGGAGCTGTTTTTT.

This chain links TRBV5-1 with TRBJ1-2, with D possibly TRBD1 on 5 matching bases. The CDR3 consists of 15 residues. Trimming cost V 0 bases and J 2 bases, with 11 bases left between them. Germline lookup yields CDR1 SGHRS and CDR2 YFSETQ. The CDR3 is CASSLVGTGNYGYTF. The CDR3 nucleotides read TGCGCCAGCAGCTTGGTCGGGACGGGGAACTATGGCTACACCTTC.

The J gene is TRBJ2-1, the V gene TRBV6-1; no definite D call. Between the trimmed V and J ends, which lost 3 bases and 7 bases, there was a span of 13 bases. The CDR3 extends over 14 amino acids. Germline CDR1 is MNHNS and CDR2 is SASEGT. In nucleotides, the CDR3 is TGTGCCAGCAGTGATCCCCCGGTTCGGAATGAGCAGTTCTTC. Protein sequence: CASSDPPVRNEQFF.

This clone showed up just once. The chain has TRBV19 and TRBJ1-2; D is unresolved. CDR3 length: 12 amino acids. Germline assignment: CDR1 LNHDA and CDR2 SQIVND (reference sequence). V lost 10 bases and J 7 bases, leaving 16 bases between the germline ends. The CDR3 DNA sequence: TGTGCCATTGCGTCGGGGTTAGGTGGCTACACCTTC. It codes for CAIASGLGGYTF.

V is TRBV6-2 or TRBV6-3 and J is TRBJ2-1; TRBD2 matches at 12 bases. V dropped 5 bases and J dropped 7; count of bases not matched to a gene: 9. The CDR3 has 16 residues. CDR1 and CDR2 (germline): MNHEY, SVGEGT. This CDR3 is CASSHRLAGVKNEQFF. In DNA, the CDR3 is TGTGCCAGCAGTCACCGACTAGCGGGAGTTAAGAATGAGCAGTTCTTC.

This chain links TRBV11-2 with TRBJ2-1; D not certain. Trimming shortened V by 2 bases and J by 10 bases, and 21 bases separated the two germline ends. CDR1 and CDR2 from the germline V gene are SGHAT and FQNNGV. CDR3 length: 16 amino acids. The CDR3 region has the DNA TGTGCCAGCAGCTTACTCGCGATCACCACCCCAGGCGAGCAGTTCTTC. Encoded protein: CASSLLAITTPGEQFF.

The chain recombines TRBV3-1 (or the pseudogene TRBV3-2) with TRBJ1-3, with 10 bases matching TRBD1. The CDR3 length is 17 residues. Germline CDR1 reads LGHDT; CDR2 reads YNNKEL (reference sequence). Losses at the gene ends were 4 bases for V and 4 bases for J; bases not matched to a gene: 10. The CDR3 reads CASSRTGTGARGNTIYF. CDR3 DNA sequence: TGTGCCAGCAGCCGGACCGGGACAGGGGCGCGAGGAAACACCATATATTTT.

The V and J genes are TRBV3-1 (or the pseudogene TRBV3-2) and TRBJ2-2, with TRBD2 matching over 7 bases. V shed 2 bases, J shed 4 bases, and the junction held 1 base outside the gene matches. CDR3 length: 14 residues. Germline V lookup: CDR1 LGHDT, CDR2 YNNKEL (reference sequence). This CDR3 is CASSQREGTGELFF. The CDR3 DNA reads as TGTGCCAGCAGCCAAAGGGAGGGCACCGGGGAGCTGTTTTTT.

The DNA for the CDR3 is TGCGCCACCTCGACGGGACTCGAAAACACTGAAGCTTTCTTT. It is translated as CATSTGLENTEAFF. The gene calls are TRBV5-1 and TRBJ1-1; D is possibly TRBD1 (5 bases). This CDR3 spans 14 amino acids. The V gene lost 9 bases and the J gene lost 2 bases, with 17 bases spanning the gap. Germline V gives CDR1 SGHRS, CDR2 YFSETQ.

The chain uses TRBV15 and TRBJ1-2; tentatively, D is TRBD1 (5 bases). The germline gives CDR1 LNHNV, CDR2 YYDKDF (reference sequence). The germline V and J ends were trimmed by 1 base and 4 bases, with 13 bases remaining between them. This CDR3 comprises 15 residues. CDR3: CATSRGAGNIYGYTF. The CDR3 region has the DNA TGTGCCACCAGCAGAGGGGCAGGGAATATCTATGGCTACACCTTC.

The chain links TRBV28 to TRBJ1-2, with 8 bases matching TRBD1. V gave up 7 bases and J gave up 4 bases; unmatched junction bases: 11. CDR1 MDHEN and CDR2 SYDVKM come from the germline V gene. This CDR3 is built from 15 residues. The CDR3 DNA is TGTGCCAGCACCCTCGACAGGGGAGGTTTCTATGGCTACACCTTC. It is translated as CASTLDRGGFYGYTF.

The chain has TRBV9 and TRBJ2-3; 7 bases line up with TRBD2. Germline values: CDR1 SGDLS, CDR2 YYNGEE. Trimming took 3 bases from V and 1 from J; bases not matched to a gene: 8. This CDR3 comprises 16 residues. In DNA, the CDR3 is TGTGCCAGCAGCGCCTCGGGACTAAGCGGCACAGATACGCAGTATTTT. As protein: CASSASGLSGTDTQYF.

The chain combines TRBV6-1 with TRBJ2-1; D not resolved. The germline V and J ends were trimmed by 0 bases and 6 bases, with 9 bases remaining between them. The CDR3 has 14 residues. From germline, CDR1 is MNHNS and CDR2 SASEGT. The CDR3 coding sequence is TGTGCCAGCAGTGAAGCCTGGCTTTCCAATGAGCAGTTCTTC. It is translated as CASSEAWLSNEQFF.

The chain recombines TRBV9 with TRBJ2-3; TRBD2 agrees at 9 bases. The CDR3 extends over 17 amino acids. V lost 0 bases, J lost 2 bases, and 7 bases stayed unmatched. Germline CDR1 SGDLS, CDR2 YYNGEE. CDR3 loop: CASSVEASGITTDTQYF. In nucleotides, the CDR3 is TGTGCCAGCAGCGTAGAGGCTAGCGGGATTACCACAGATACGCAGTATTTT.

The chain is built from TRBV10-3 and TRBJ1-1; D is undetermined. V was pared by 10 bases and J by 5 bases, with 17 bases between. This CDR3 has 13 amino acids. Looked up from germline, CDR1 is ENHRY and CDR2 is SYGVKD. The CDR3 region has the DNA TGTGCCACCGCACTCCTCAGGTTGACTGAAGCTTTCTTT. This encodes CATALLRLTEAFF.

The chain has TRBV12-3 or TRBV12-4 and TRBJ2-7, with D perhaps matching TRBD1 (5 bases). The ends were cut back, 6 bases at V and 0 bases at J, with 9 bases in the middle. This CDR3 has 13 residues. The CDR3 reads CASSSRASYEQYF. The CDR3 DNA follows: TGTGCCAGCAGCTCCAGGGCCTCCTACGAGCAGTACTTC.

The chain uses TRBV5-4 and TRBJ2-7, with TRBD1 matching 8 bases. Per the germline V gene, CDR1 is SGHNT and CDR2 is YYREEE (reference sequence). V shed 0 bases and J 3 bases; nucleotides not matched to a gene: 5. The CDR3 runs 15 residues. CDR3 sequence reads: CASSLAGQGLYEQYF. DNA for the CDR3: TGTGCCAGCAGCTTGGCCGGACAGGGTCTCTACGAGCAGTACTTC.

This sequence joins TRBV7-5 and TRBJ1-5; the table's D call, TRBD1, has no DNA check behind it. TRBV7-5 is labeled a pseudogene. The CDR3 loop spans 15 amino acids. The CDR3 coding sequence is TGTGCCAGAAGCCATAGGACACCGAGCAATCAGCCCCAGCATTTT. It translates to CARSHRTPSNQPQHF.

The chain couples TRBV12-3 or TRBV12-4 to TRBJ1-2; possible D gene TRBD1, 5 bases. CDR3 length: 13 amino acids. Trimming took 6 bases from V and 2 from J, leaving 10 bases between them. The CDR3 DNA reads TGTGCCAGCAGCTGGGACCTCAACTATGGCTACACCTTC. Translated: CASSWDLNYGYTF.

CDR3 sequence reads: CATSGQGDSPLHF. CDR3 sequence (DNA): TGTGCCACTTCCGGACAGGGCGATTCACCCCTCCACTTT. The V call is TRBV19, the J call TRBJ1-6, with 8 bases identical to TRBD1. The CDR3 totals 13 residues. V lost 10 bases, J lost 8 bases, and 7 bases stayed unmatched. From germline, CDR1 is LNHDA and CDR2 SQIVND (reference sequence).

The chain has TRBV19 and TRBJ1-2; D remains ambiguous. The CDR3 length is 14 residues. CDR1 is LNHDA and CDR2 is SQIVND in the germline V gene (reference sequence). Trimming left V 2 bases short and J 2 bases short, with 9 bases between. Here the CDR3 DNA reads TGTGCCAGTAGTATACGGCCGCCCAACTATGGCTACACCTTC. Amino acids: CASSIRPPNYGYTF.

The rearrangement links TRBV6-5 to TRBJ1-4; D unclear. V lost 2 bases and J 0 bases, leaving 7 bases between the germline ends. Germline CDR1 MNHEY, CDR2 SVGAGI. The CDR3 runs to 15 residues. The CDR3 region has the DNA TGTGCCAGCAGTTACAGGGCCCCAACTAATGAAAAACTGTTTTTT. The encoded protein is CASSYRAPTNEKLFF.

This chain uses TRBV28 with TRBJ1-5; TRBD1 is a possible D gene (5 bases). Trimming removed 2 bases from V and 2 bases from J, with 16 bases in between. CDR3 size: 17 residues. Per the germline V gene, CDR1 is MDHEN and CDR2 is SYDVKM. CDR3: CASSLPDRIGGNQPQHF. The CDR3 DNA sequence: TGTGCCAGCAGTTTACCTGACAGAATCGGCGGCAATCAGCCCCAGCATTTT.

CDR3 coding DNA: TGTGCCAGCAGCTCTAGGACAGGGGGGCAAGAGACCCAGTACTTC. Translating gives CASSSRTGGQETQYF. The chain combines TRBV7-9 with TRBJ2-5; 10 nucleotides line up with TRBD1. This CDR3 is 15 amino acids long. From germline, CDR1 is SEHNR and CDR2 FQNEAQ (reference sequence). The V and J ends lost 4 bases and 2 bases, in that order; junction bases with no gene match: 4. Based on the CDR3 plus reference TRBV7-9 and TRBJ2-5, the full variable domain is DTGVSQNPRHKITKRGQNVTFRCDPISEHNRLYWYRQTLGQGPEFLTYFQNEAQLEKSRLLSDRFSAERPKGSFSTLEIQRTEQGDSAMYLCASSSRTGGQETQYFGPGTRLLVL.

The chain couples TRBV23-1 to TRBJ2-2; D not resolved. TRBV23-1 is noted as an ORF with a role that remains uncertain. V dropped 1 base and J dropped 4 bases, with 10 bases sitting between them. The length of the CDR3 is 15 residues. Written as DNA, the CDR3 is TGCGCCAGCAGTCAATTGGTACAGAGCACCGGGGAGCTGTTTTTT. Its protein is CASSQLVQSTGELFF.

The genes are TRBV7-9 and TRBJ1-1; a possible D gene is TRBD1 (5 bases). Trimming left V 1 base short and J 5 bases short, with 11 bases between. Germline CDR1 is SEHNR and CDR2 is FQNEAQ (reference sequence). The CDR3 length is 14 residues. The CDR3 loop is CASSLEGTGTEAFF. In DNA, the CDR3 is TGTGCCAGCAGCTTAGAGGGGACCGGAACTGAAGCTTTCTTT.